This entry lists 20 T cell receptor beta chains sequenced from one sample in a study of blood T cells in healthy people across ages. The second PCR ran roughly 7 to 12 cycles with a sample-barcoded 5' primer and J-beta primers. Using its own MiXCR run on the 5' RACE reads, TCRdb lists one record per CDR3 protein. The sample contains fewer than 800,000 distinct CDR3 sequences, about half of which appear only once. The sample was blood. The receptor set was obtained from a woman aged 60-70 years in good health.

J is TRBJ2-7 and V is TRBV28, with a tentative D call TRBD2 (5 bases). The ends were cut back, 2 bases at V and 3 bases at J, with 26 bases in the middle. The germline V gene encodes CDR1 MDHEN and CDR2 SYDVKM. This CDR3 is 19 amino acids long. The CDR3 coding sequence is TGTGCCAGCAGTTTAGGTCGTCGCTGGGAAGCGGAGATATTCTACGAGCAGTACTTC. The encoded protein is CASSLGRRWEAEIFYEQYF.

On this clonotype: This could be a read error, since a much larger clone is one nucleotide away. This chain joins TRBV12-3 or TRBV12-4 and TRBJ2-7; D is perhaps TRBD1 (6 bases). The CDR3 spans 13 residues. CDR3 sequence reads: CSSRRTEYYEQYF. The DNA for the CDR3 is TGTTCCAGCAGGCGGACAGAATATTACGAGCAGTACTTC.

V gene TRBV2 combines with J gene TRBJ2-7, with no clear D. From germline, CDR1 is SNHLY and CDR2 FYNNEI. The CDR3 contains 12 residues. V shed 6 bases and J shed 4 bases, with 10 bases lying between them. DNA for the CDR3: TGTGCCAGCAGGCCCGCTAGTTACGAGCAGTACTTC. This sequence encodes CASRPASYEQYF.

This chain's CDR3 is CASSSGTLLTTQYF. The CDR3 region has the DNA TGTGCCAGCAGTTCCGGGACACTCTTAACCACGCAGTATTTT. The chain links TRBV6-2 or TRBV6-3 to TRBJ2-3; the D gene is possibly TRBD1 (6 bases). This CDR3 is 14 amino acids long. Trimming cost V 4 bases and J 9 bases, with 17 bases left between them. Germline-derived CDR1 and CDR2 are MNHEY and SVGEGT.

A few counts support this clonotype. The CDR3 sequence is CSARVGTSGDYEQYF. The CDR3 DNA is TGCAGTGCTAGGGTAGGGACTAGCGGGGACTACGAGCAGTACTTC. V and J are TRBV20-1 and TRBJ2-7; 13 nucleotides align to TRBD2. The trim removed 3 bases at V and 3 bases at J, leaving 5 bases unmatched. The CDR3 covers 15 residues. The germline V gene has CDR1 DFQATT and CDR2 SNEGSKA (reference sequence).

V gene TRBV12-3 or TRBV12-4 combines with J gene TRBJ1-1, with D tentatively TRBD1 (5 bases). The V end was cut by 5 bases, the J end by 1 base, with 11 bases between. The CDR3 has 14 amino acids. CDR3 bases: TGTGCCAGCAGTGGGACGGTCAGGAACACTGAAGCTTTCTTT. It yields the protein CASSGTVRNTEAFF.

CDR3 loop: CAIRGQSNNEQFF. The CDR3 DNA reads as TGTGCCATCAGAGGACAGTCCAACAATGAGCAGTTCTTC. V usage is TRBV10-3 and J usage is TRBJ2-1; weak D call: TRBD1 (6 bases). This CDR3 has 13 residues. Trimming took off 6 bases at V and 5 bases at J, with 11 bases between the two ends. The germline V gene encodes CDR1 ENHRY and CDR2 SYGVKD.

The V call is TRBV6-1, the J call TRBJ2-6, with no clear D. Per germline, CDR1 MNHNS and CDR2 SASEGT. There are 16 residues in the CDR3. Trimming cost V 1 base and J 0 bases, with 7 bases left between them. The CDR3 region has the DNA TGTGCCAGCAGTGAAGACCGGAGCTCTGGGGCCAACGTCCTGACTTTC. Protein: CASSEDRSSGANVLTF.

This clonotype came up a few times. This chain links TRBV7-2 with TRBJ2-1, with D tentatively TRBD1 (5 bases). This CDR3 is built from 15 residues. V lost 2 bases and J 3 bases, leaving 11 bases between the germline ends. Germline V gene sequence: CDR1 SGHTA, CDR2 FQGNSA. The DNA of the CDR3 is TGTGCCAGCAGCTTAAGGGCAGGGTACTACAATGAGCAGTTCTTC. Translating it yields CASSLRAGYYNEQFF.

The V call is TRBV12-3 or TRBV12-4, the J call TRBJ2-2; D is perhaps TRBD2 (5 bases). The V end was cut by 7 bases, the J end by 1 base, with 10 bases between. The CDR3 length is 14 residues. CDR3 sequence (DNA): TGTGCCAGCACCTCCGGACTGAACACCGGGGAGCTGTTTTTT. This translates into CASTSGLNTGELFF.

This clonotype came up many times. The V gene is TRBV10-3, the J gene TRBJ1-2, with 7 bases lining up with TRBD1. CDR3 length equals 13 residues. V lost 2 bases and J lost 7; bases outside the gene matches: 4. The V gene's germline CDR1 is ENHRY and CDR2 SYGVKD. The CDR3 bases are TGTGCCATCAGTGAGACAGGGGTAGCTGGCTACACCTTC. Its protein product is CAISETGVAGYTF.

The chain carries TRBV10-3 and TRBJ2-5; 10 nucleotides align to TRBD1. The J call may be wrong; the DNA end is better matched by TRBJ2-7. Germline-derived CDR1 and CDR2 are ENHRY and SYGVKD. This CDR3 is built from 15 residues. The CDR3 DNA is TGTGCCATCAGTCCATATTCCGGGACAGGGGTCGAGCAGTACTTC. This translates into CAISPYSGTGVEQYF.

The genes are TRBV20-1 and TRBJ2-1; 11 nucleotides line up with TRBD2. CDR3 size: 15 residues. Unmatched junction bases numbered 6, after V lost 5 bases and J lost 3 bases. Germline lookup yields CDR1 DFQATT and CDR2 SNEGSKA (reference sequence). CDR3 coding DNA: TGCAGTGCTCCCCGAACTAGCGGGGGCTACAATGAGCAGTTCTTC. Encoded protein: CSAPRTSGGYNEQFF.

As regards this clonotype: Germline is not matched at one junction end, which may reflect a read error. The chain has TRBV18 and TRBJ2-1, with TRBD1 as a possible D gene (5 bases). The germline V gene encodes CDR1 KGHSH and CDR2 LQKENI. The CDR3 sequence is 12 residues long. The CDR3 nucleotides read TGTGCCAACTCACCAGGGCTAAATGAGCAGTTCTTC. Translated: CANSPGLNEQFF.

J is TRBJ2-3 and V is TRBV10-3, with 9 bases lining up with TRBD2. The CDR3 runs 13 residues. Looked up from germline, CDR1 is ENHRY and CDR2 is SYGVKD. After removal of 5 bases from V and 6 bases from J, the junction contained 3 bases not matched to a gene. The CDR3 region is CAISSGGFDTQYF. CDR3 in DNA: TGTGCCATCAGTAGCGGGGGGTTTGATACGCAGTATTTT.

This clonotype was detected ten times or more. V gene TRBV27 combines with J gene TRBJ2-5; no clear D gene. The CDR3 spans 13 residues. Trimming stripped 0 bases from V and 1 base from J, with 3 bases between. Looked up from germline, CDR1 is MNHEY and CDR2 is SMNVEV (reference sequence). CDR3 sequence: CASSLSGQETQYF. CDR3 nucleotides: TGTGCCAGCAGTTTATCGGGCCAAGAGACCCAGTACTTC.

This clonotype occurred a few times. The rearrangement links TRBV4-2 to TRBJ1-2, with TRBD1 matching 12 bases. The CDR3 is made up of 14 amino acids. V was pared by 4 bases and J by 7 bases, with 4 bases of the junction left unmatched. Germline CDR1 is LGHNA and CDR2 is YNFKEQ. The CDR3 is CASSPGTGGLGYTF. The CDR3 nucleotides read TGTGCCAGCAGCCCCGGGACAGGGGGCCTTGGCTACACCTTC.

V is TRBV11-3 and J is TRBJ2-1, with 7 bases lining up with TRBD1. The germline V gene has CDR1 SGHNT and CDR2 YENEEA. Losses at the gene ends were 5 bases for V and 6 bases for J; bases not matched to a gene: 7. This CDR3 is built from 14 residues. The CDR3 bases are TGTGCCAGCAGCAGGGGACAGAGCAGCAATGAGCAGTTCTTC. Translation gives CASSRGQSSNEQFF. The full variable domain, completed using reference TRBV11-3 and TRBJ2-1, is EAGVVQSPRYKIIEKKQPVAFWCNPISGHNTLYWYLQNLGQGPELLIRYENEEAVDDSQLPKDRFSAERLKGVDSTLKIQPAELGDSAVYLCASSRGQSSNEQFFGPGTRLTVL.

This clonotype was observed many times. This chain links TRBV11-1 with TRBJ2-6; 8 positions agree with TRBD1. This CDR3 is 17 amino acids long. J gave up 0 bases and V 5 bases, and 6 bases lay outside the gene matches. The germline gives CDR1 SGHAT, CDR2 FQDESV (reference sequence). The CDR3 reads CASSIGQGGSGANVLTF. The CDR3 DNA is TGTGCCAGCAGCATAGGACAGGGCGGCTCTGGGGCCAACGTCCTGACTTTC.

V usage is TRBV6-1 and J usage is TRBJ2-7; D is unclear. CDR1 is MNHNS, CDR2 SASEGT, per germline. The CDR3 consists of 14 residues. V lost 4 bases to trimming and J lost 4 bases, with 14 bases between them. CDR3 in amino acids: CASSVGMVGYEQYF. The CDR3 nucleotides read TGTGCCAGCAGTGTGGGGATGGTCGGATACGAGCAGTACTTC.